Listed below are T cell receptor beta chains from one sample, sequenced in a study of graft-versus-host responses after intestinal transplantation. The table came from immunoSEQ multiplex PCR; TCRdb's copy has only in-frame clones and leaves some out. The data hold 75,000 to 100,000 clones, with 91% observed a single time. No cognate antigen is known for these TCRs. Sample: unstimulated CD4+ T cells sorted from spleen or lymph node cells, taken before transplant. The receptors derive from a human donor who was the organ donor for an intestinal transplant. CDR3s include the opening cysteine and the closing phenylalanine or tryptophan. The order of the fields is V gene, D gene, J gene, clone size, CDR3 DNA, CDR3 protein. The D gene is left open where the match is weak. Expanded clones get a size class; other rows say once, few or many, or leave the size out.

TRBV7-7	-	TRBJ2-7	-	TGTGCCAGCAGCTTAGCTTATGGACAGATCTACGAGCAGTACTTC	CASSLAYGQIYEQYF
TRBV4-3	-	TRBJ2-3	-	TGCGCCAGCAGCCAAGAAATAGTAGATACGCAGTATTTT	CASSQEIVDTQYF
TRBV11-1	TRBD1	TRBJ1-1	-	TGTGCCAGCAGCGAACGACAGGGGTGGAACACTGAAGCTTTCTTT	CASSERQGWNTEAFF
TRBV12-5	TRBD2	TRBJ2-7	-	TGTGCTAGTGGTTTGGTACGGACTAGCGCCTACGAGCAGTACTTC	CASGLVRTSAYEQYF
TRBV5-1	-	TRBJ1-1	-	TGCGCCAGCAGCTTGGTTTTGGGGGGAAAAACTGAAGCTTTCTTT	CASSLVLGGKTEAFF
TRBV15	TRBD1	TRBJ2-7	-	TGTGCCACCAGCACAGGCGGGACAGGGGACTACGAGCAGTACTTC	CATSTGGTGDYEQYF
TRBV27	-	TRBJ2-7	-	TGTGCCAGCAGTTTAACGGGAAACTACGAGCAGTACTTC	CASSLTGNYEQYF
TRBV9	TRBD2	TRBJ2-1	-	TGTGCCAGCAGCGTAGACATAGCGGGGGGCAGAACCTACAATGAGCAGTTCTTC	CASSVDIAGGRTYNEQFF
TRBV4-2	-	TRBJ1-5	-	TGTGCCAGCAGCCTGGGACTCAGTAGCAATCAGCCCCAGCATTTT	CASSLGLSSNQPQHF
TRBV5-1	TRBD1	TRBJ2-5	-	TGCGCCAGCAGCTTGGGGGGACAGGGTTTCCAAGAGACCCAGTACTTC	CASSLGGQGFQETQYF
TRBV27	TRBD1	TRBJ1-2	-	TGTGCCAGCAGTGCCCGACAGGGTGGGTACTATGGCTACACCTTC	CASSARQGGYYGYTF
TRBV7-2	-	TRBJ1-2	once	TGTGCCAGCAGCCCTCAAACAGGGAGCTCCTATGGCTACACCTTC	CASSPQTGSSYGYTF
TRBV4-3	TRBD1	TRBJ1-6	-	TGCGCCAGCAGCCAAGGGAAGGGACAGGGAAATTCACCCCTCCACTTT	CASSQGKGQGNSPLHF
TRBV6-5	-	TRBJ1-6	-	TGTGCCAGCAGTTCAGGCTCACCCCTCCACTTT	CASSSGSPLHF
TRBV9	-	TRBJ2-2	-	TGTGCCAGCAGCGTTTTCCAGGGAATAGGAACCGGGGAGCTGTTTTTT	CASSVFQGIGTGELFF
TRBV6-5	TRBD2	TRBJ2-3	-	TGTGCCAGCAGTTACCGACGGGGGGGCGGTACAGATACGCAGTATTTT	CASSYRRGGGTDTQYF
TRBV18	-	TRBJ1-2	-	TGTGCCAGCTCAGTACAGGCTTTAGATGGCTACACCTTC	CASSVQALDGYTF
TRBV5-6	-	TRBJ2-1	-	TGTGCCAGCAGCTACCGATTAGAGGGTGAGCAGTTCTTC	CASSYRLEGEQFF
TRBV5-6	TRBD2	TRBJ2-1	-	TGTGCCAGCCGGACTAGCTTTAGTGAGCAGTTCTTC	CASRTSFSEQFF
TRBV5-4	-	TRBJ1-6	-	TGTGCCAGCAGCCCGGGCGGGCAGCGCCTCCTAAGCACCCTCCACTTT	CASSPGGQRLLSTLHF
TRBV7-3	TRBD2	TRBJ2-1	-	TGTGCCAGCAGCCCATCCGTCGGGGGGGCCCACAATGAGCAGTTCTTC	CASSPSVGGAHNEQFF
TRBV6-6	TRBD1	TRBJ1-5	-	TGTGCCAGCAGTTACCGGGACAGGGTACAGCCCCAGCATTTT	CASSYRDRVQPQHF
TRBV6-5	TRBD1	TRBJ1-6	-	TGTGCCAGCAGTGCTGCAGGGGGGAGTTCACCCCTCCACTTT	CASSAAGGSSPLHF